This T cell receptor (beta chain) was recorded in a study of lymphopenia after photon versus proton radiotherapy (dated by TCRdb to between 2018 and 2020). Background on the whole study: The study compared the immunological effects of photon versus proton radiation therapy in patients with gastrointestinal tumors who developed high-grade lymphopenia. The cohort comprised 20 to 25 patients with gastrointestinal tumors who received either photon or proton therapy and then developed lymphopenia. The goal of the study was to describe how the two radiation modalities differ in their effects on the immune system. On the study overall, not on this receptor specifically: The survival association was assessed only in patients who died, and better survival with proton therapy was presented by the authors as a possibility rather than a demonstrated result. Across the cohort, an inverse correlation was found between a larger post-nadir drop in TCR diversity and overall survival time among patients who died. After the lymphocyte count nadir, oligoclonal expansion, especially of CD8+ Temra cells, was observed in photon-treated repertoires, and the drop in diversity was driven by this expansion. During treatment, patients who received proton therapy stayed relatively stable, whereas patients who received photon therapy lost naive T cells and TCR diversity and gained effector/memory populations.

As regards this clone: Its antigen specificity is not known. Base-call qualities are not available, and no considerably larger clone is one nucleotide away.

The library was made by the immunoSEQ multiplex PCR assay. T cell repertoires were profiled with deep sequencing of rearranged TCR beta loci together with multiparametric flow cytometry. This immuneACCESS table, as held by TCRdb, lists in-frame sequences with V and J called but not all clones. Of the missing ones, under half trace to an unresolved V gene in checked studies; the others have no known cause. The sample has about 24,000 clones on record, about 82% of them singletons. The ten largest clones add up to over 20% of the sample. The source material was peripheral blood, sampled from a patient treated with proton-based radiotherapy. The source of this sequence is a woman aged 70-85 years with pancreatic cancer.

The CDR3 protein is CASSERPLMELFF. The nucleotide sequence is given as TGTGCCAGCAGTGAACGACCGCTTATGGAGCTGTTTTTT. The rearrangement combines TRBV2 with TRBJ2-2, with the D gene uncertain. Spanning cysteine to phenylalanine, the CDR3 consists of 13 amino acids. CDR3 DNA only is kept here, 39 bases in frame from base 1. According to the germline V gene, CDR1 reads SNHLY and CDR2 reads FYNNEI. Trimming removed 2 bases from V and 10 bases from J, leaving 11 bases between the germline ends. This CDR3, with the reference TRBV2 and TRBJ2-2 proteins standing in past its ends, gives the full variable domain EPEVTQTPSHQVTQMGQEVILRCVPISNHLYFYWYRQILGQKVEFLVSFYNNEISEKSEIFDDQFSVERPDGSNFTLKIRSTKLEDSAMYFCASSERPLMELFFGEGSRLTVL.